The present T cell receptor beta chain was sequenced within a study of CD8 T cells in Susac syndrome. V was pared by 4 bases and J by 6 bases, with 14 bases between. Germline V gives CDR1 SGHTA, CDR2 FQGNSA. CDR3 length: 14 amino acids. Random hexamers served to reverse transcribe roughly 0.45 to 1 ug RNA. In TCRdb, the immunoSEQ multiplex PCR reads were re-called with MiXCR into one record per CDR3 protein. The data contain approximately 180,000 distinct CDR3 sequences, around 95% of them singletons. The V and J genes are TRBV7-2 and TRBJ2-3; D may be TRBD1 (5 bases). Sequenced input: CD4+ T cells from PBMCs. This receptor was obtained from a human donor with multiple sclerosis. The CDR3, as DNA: TGTGCCAGCAGCTCGGGCAGGGTGGGTGATACGCAGTATTTT. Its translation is CASSSGRVGDTQYF.